This T cell receptor beta chain comes out of a study of blood T cell repertoires in COVID-19 (TCRdb year 2020). In terms of the full investigation: The collaborator samples originated in the United States, Italy and Spain and spanned the acute and convalescent phases of COVID-19. The sample metadata nearly always contained a de-identified subject ID, COVID-19 status, age in years and sex. The samples were drawn from the first 160 participants of the ongoing ImmuneRACE study and from 1,200 or so subjects provided by 6 global collaborators. Deeply sampled blood TCRbeta repertoires from subjects exposed to, actively infected with, or recovered from COVID-19 were included in the dataset. Where available, HLA class I and class II types were taken from metadata supplied by the sample provider and were not determined by assay-based typing. The repertoires were released in a freely available public database intended as a resource for research on the immune response to SARS-CoV-2. The prospective study material was composed of cDNA or gDNA derived from T cells, B-cell-depleted T cells, or PBMCs. Paper-wide results and their limitations: The amount of clinical and demographic metadata varied by source and participant and was provided uncurated.

Whole blood was collected in K2EDTA tubes by collaborating institutions according to the institutions' own protocols. Collaborator samples were shipped for TCRbeta analysis as frozen whole blood, isolated PBMCs, or DNA extracted from either sample type. TCRbeta CDR3 regions were amplified from genomic DNA using the immunoSEQ Assay, a bias-controlled multiplex PCR. As for the original processing: The number of nucleated cells in each sample was estimated by amplification of reference gene primers within the assay. To quantify the absolute abundance of each unique TCRbeta CDR3 rearrangement, sequence reads were collapsed and filtered. For each sample, productive Simpson clonality was calculated by taking the square root of Simpson's diversity index across productive rearrangements. TCRdb carries this immuneACCESS record with in-frame sequences only. Its versions omit some clonotypes, under half of them owing to an unresolved V gene in the studies checked, with the rest unexplained. V, J and clone size are those of that table, while D and trimming were read from the DNA. The sample data list more than 95,000 clones, and over 80% of these were observed just once. About 10% of the sample rests with the top ten.

CDR1 and CDR2, per the germline V gene (reference sequence), are LGHDT and YNNKEL. The CDR3 runs 14 residues from the cysteine to the phenylalanine. Solely the CDR3 DNA is kept, with 42 bases framed from the first base. The junction shows trimming of 4 bases on V and 5 bases on J, plus 14 bases between the germline ends. Details on this clone: No antigen is known for it. The sample holds no much larger clone one base away, and base qualities are not on file.

The source of this sequence is a man between 60 and 75 years old with acute or convalescent COVID-19. Recombination connected TRBV3-1 (or the pseudogene TRBV3-2) to TRBJ2-5; TRBD2 is possibly the D segment (7 matching bases). The material sequenced was peripheral blood. The CDR3 loop reads CASSLHREGETQYF. The DNA is as follows: TGTGCCAGCAGCCTCCACAGGGAGGGGGAGACCCAGTACTTC.